The 19 T cell receptor beta chains given below trace back to one sample, sequenced in a study of T cell responses to AZD1222 COVID-19 vaccine. TCRdb keeps only in-frame clones here, not all; method: immunoSEQ multiplex PCR. The sample has approximately 180,000 clones, about 93% seen once; the top ten hold roughly 1%. Sequenced here: peripheral blood, sampled 28 days after the second dose of the MenACWY control vaccine. These receptors all stem from an adult who received the MenACWY meningococcal vaccine as a control.

The CDR3: CSIQGTTQDTQYF. In DNA form, the CDR3 reads TGCAGCATTCAGGGAACCACACAGGATACGCAGTATTTT. The V gene is TRBV29-1, the J gene TRBJ2-3, with D maybe TRBD1 (5 bases). Trimming shortened V by 8 bases and J by 6 bases, and 18 bases separated the two germline ends. CDR1 is SQVTM, CDR2 ANQGSEA, per germline. The CDR3 runs to 13 residues.

The rearrangement links TRBV6-5 to TRBJ1-1; D remains ambiguous. V was pared by 5 bases and J by 1 base, with 8 bases between. This CDR3 has 13 amino acids. CDR1 and CDR2 (germline): MNHEY, SVGAGI. The CDR3 DNA is TGTGCCAGCAGTCAGACATGGAACACTGAAGCTTTCTTT. This gives the protein CASSQTWNTEAFF.

This rearrangement joins TRBV10-3 to TRBJ1-1, with 7 bases matching TRBD1. The J segment lost 9 bases and the V segment lost 3 bases, leaving 7 bases of the junction unmatched. This CDR3 has 13 amino acids. Looked up from germline, CDR1 is ENHRY and CDR2 is SYGVKD. CDR3 sequence (DNA): TGTGCCATCAGTGAATACGACAGGGAAAAAGCTTTCTTT. Translating gives CAISEYDREKAFF.

The chain combines TRBV2 with TRBJ2-1, with D unresolved. This CDR3 is 12 amino acids long. Germline CDR1 and CDR2: SNHLY and FYNNEI. V gave up 4 bases and J gave up 9 bases, with 10 bases separating them. The CDR3 DNA follows: TGTGCCAGCAGTGTTTGGGGTACTGAGCAGTTCTTC. This translates into CASSVWGTEQFF. Combining the CDR3 with reference TRBV2 and TRBJ2-1 gives the whole variable domain EPEVTQTPSHQVTQMGQEVILRCVPISNHLYFYWYRQILGQKVEFLVSFYNNEISEKSEIFDDQFSVERPDGSNFTLKIRSTKLEDSAMYFCASSVWGTEQFFGPGTRLTVL.

The CDR3 coding sequence is TGCGCCAGCAGCAAGGGACAGGAGTTATCCTACGAGCAGTACTTC. Protein sequence: CASSKGQELSYEQYF. The rearrangement links TRBV5-1 to TRBJ2-7, with 8 bases fitting TRBD1. The CDR3 is 15 amino acids. Looked up from germline, CDR1 is SGHRS and CDR2 is YFSETQ. V shed 4 bases, J shed 1 base, and the junction held 7 bases outside the gene matches. The entire variable domain, with the rest obtained from reference TRBV5-1 and TRBJ2-7, is as follows: KAGVTQTPRYLIKTRGQQVTLSCSPISGHRSVSWYQQTPGQGLQFLFEYFSETQRNKGNFPGRFSGRQFSNSRSEMNVSTLELGDSALYLCASSKGQELSYEQYFGPGTRLTVT.

The chain joins TRBV4-1 to TRBJ1-4; D unresolved. The CDR3 runs to 15 residues. Germline V CDR1 and CDR2: MGHRA, YSYEKL. V lost 0 bases and J lost 8, with 13 bases in between. The CDR3 DNA reads TGCGCCAGCAGCCAAGATCTGGGTTCTTGGGAAAAACTGTTTTTT. This sequence encodes CASSQDLGSWEKLFF.

The chain's CDR3 is CASSQDHGGNTIYF. The CDR3 coding sequence is TGTGCCAGCAGCCAAGATCACGGGGGAAACACCATATATTTT. The gene calls are TRBV3-1 (or the pseudogene TRBV3-2) and TRBJ1-3, with D unresolved. Deletions cut 0 bases from V and 4 bases from J, with 7 bases between. The CDR3 is 14 residues long. Germline V gives CDR1 LGHDT, CDR2 YNNKEL (reference sequence).

The genes are TRBV19 and TRBJ2-7; 9 bases are a match to TRBD1. This CDR3 comprises 14 residues. Trimming removed 6 bases from V and 4 bases from J; junction bases left unmatched: 7. Germline lookup yields CDR1 LNHDA and CDR2 SQIVND (reference sequence). The CDR3 nucleotides read TGTGCCAGTAGGGACTGGGACAGGGCATACGAGCAGTACTTC. It specifies CASRDWDRAYEQYF. The full variable domain, rest sourced from reference TRBV19 and TRBJ2-7, is DGGITQSPKYLFRKEGQNVTLSCEQNLNHDAMYWYRQDPGQGLRLIYYSQIVNDFQKGDIAEGYSVSREKKESFPLTVTSAQKNPTAFYLCASRDWDRAYEQYFGPGTRLTVT.

The V gene is TRBV6-5, the J gene TRBJ1-3; D remains ambiguous. Germline CDR1 reads MNHEY; CDR2 reads SVGAGI. This CDR3 has 13 amino acids. Trimming took 5 bases from V and 0 from J, leaving 5 bases between them. In DNA form, the CDR3 reads TGTGCCAGCAGTCGGGTCTCTGGAAACACCATATATTTT. This sequence encodes CASSRVSGNTIYF.

V usage is TRBV28 and J usage is TRBJ1-3; no reliable D call. The CDR3 sequence is 14 residues long. V dropped 6 bases and J dropped 0 bases, with 9 bases sitting between them. Germline CDR1 is MDHEN and CDR2 is SYDVKM. The CDR3 region has the DNA TGTGCCAGCAGGGACTGGAACTCTGGAAACACCATATATTTT. Translated: CASRDWNSGNTIYF.

The CDR3 spells CASSKDRVREKLFF. CDR3 DNA sequence: TGTGCCAGCAGCAAAGACAGGGTGAGGGAAAAACTGTTTTTT. J is TRBJ1-4 and V is TRBV2; 7 bases agree with TRBD1. CDR1 and CDR2 (germline): SNHLY, FYNNEI. This CDR3 is built from 14 residues. Trimming took 6 bases from V and 8 from J; bases not matched to a gene: 9.

This clone was observed once. J is TRBJ1-2 and V is TRBV3-1 (or the pseudogene TRBV3-2), with unresolved D. Trimming cost V 8 bases and J 3 bases, with 13 bases left between them. The CDR3 spans 13 residues. Germline V lookup: CDR1 LGHDT, CDR2 YNNKEL (reference sequence). The CDR3 region has the DNA TGTGCCAGCCAAACTTGGGGTGACTATGGCTACACCTTC. Its translation is CASQTWGDYGYTF.

This chain connects TRBV18 to TRBJ1-1, with a possible D match to TRBD1 (6 bases). Germline CDR1 is KGHSH and CDR2 is LQKENI. This CDR3 is built from 17 residues. V was cut by 3 bases and J by 3 bases, with 20 bases left in between. This CDR3 reads CASSPYGGGYGDTEAFF. Written as DNA, the CDR3 is TGTGCCAGCTCACCCTATGGTGGGGGCTACGGGGACACTGAAGCTTTCTTT.

This chain links TRBV5-6 with TRBJ1-3, with D hard to call. The length of the CDR3 is 17 residues. CDR1 is SGHDT, CDR2 YYEEEE, per germline. The V end was cut by 0 bases, the J end by 2 bases, with 15 bases between. In nucleotides, the CDR3 is TGTGCCAGCAGCTTGGTAGGGCCAACTGGTCCTGGAAACACCATATATTTT. Translated: CASSLVGPTGPGNTIYF.

The chain carries TRBV18 and TRBJ1-2; the D is unclear. The ends were cut back, 9 bases at V and 6 bases at J, with 17 bases in the middle. Germline CDR1 reads KGHSH; CDR2 reads LQKENI. CDR3 length: 13 residues. CDR3 sequence (DNA): TGTGCCAGTCGACTCCCCGGTGGTCATGGCTACACCTTC. Residues: CASRLPGGHGYTF.

This sequence joins TRBV1 and TRBJ1-3. TRBV1 is reported as a pseudogene. The CDR3 runs 15 residues. The CDR3 is CTSSSSFHSGNTIYF. The CDR3 coding sequence is TGCACCAGCAGCTCCAGCTTTCACTCTGGAAACACCATATATTTT.

This clone was seen a single time. The V call is TRBV24-1, the J call TRBJ1-5, with 7 bases aligning to TRBD1. The CDR3 runs to 17 residues. Germline CDR1 is KGHDR and CDR2 is SFDVKD. Trimming took 7 bases from V and 2 from J; bases not matched to a gene: 13. The CDR3 region has the DNA TGTGCCACCAGCCTCAATAACAGGGGAGGGGGCAATCAGCCCCAGCATTTT. This gives the protein CATSLNNRGGGNQPQHF.

The CDR3 is CATGRTVDEKLFF. The CDR3 region has the DNA TGTGCCACAGGGAGGACAGTCGATGAAAAACTGTTTTTT. The J gene is TRBJ1-4, the V gene TRBV12-3 or TRBV12-4; perhaps TRBD1 as D (6 bases). V lost 10 bases and J lost 6, with 15 bases in between. The CDR3 consists of 13 residues.

The chain joins TRBV12-3 or TRBV12-4 to TRBJ1-2; weak D call: TRBD1 (5 bases). Between the trimmed V and J ends, which lost 3 bases and 7 bases, there was a span of 12 bases. This CDR3 comprises 13 residues. CDR3 DNA sequence: TGTGCCAGCAGTTTTTTTTCGGGGCTTGGCTACACCTTC. As protein: CASSFFSGLGYTF.